These 3 T cell receptor beta chains came from one sample sequenced in a study of T cell repertoires in cytomegalovirus infection (dated by TCRdb to the late 2010s). This sample's treatment or condition label indicates: in vitro stimulation with specific CMV peptide epitopes to enrich CMV-specific T cells. Antigens of these TCRs are unknown. TCRdb names Illumina HiSeq 1500 as the instrument used. TCRdb trimmed public reads at Q25 via fastp, called clones via MiXCR and kept in-frame beta chains. Rows are unified per CDR3 protein, each entry keeping the most common DNA and genes. The sample table shows roughly 860,000 distinct CDR3 sequences, and about 30% are seen once. 9.5% to 15% of the sample comes from the top ten. The sample consisted of cultured CD8+ T cells from PBMCs, taken from culture after CMV antigen stimulation. All receptors come from a human donor in good health (CMV status not recorded). Some clones in this sample may be carry-over from other donors' samples.

This sequence joins TRBV6-2 or TRBV6-3 and TRBJ1-1, with unresolved D. Per the germline V gene, CDR1 is MNHEY and CDR2 is SVGEGT. V was cut by 6 bases and J by 0 bases, with 17 bases left in between. This CDR3 spans 16 amino acids. The CDR3 loop reads CASRRHSTGMNTEAFF. Here the CDR3 DNA reads TGTGCCAGCAGACGACACTCCACTGGGATGAACACTGAAGCTTTCTTT.

The V call is TRBV19, the J call TRBJ1-6; a possible D gene is TRBD1 (5 bases). V was cut by 6 bases and J by 5 bases, with 14 bases left in between. The CDR3 consists of 15 residues. The germline V gene encodes CDR1 LNHDA and CDR2 SQIVND (reference sequence). The CDR3 nucleotides read TGTGCCAGTAGCTTCGACAGATACAATAATTCACCCCTCCACTTT. Translating it yields CASSFDRYNNSPLHF. Full variable domain (remainder filled in from reference TRBV19 and TRBJ1-6): DGGITQSPKYLFRKEGQNVTLSCEQNLNHDAMYWYRQDPGQGLRLIYYSQIVNDFQKGDIAEGYSVSREKKESFPLTVTSAQKNPTAFYLCASSFDRYNNSPLHFGNGTRLTVT.

The chain is built from TRBV19 and TRBJ2-1, with D tentatively TRBD1 (6 bases). V gave up 3 bases and J gave up 1 base, with 10 bases separating them. Per the germline V gene, CDR1 is LNHDA and CDR2 is SQIVND (reference sequence). This CDR3 has 15 amino acids. Here the CDR3 DNA reads TGTGCCAGTAGTATGAACAGGGCGTCCTACAATGAGCAGTTCTTC. Its protein product is CASSMNRASYNEQFF.